The source of this T cell receptor beta chain is a study of CD8 T cells in ankylosing spondylitis. Overall study findings and caveats: Reports of some motif variants in reactive arthritis synovial fluid and blood predate this one.

Germline V CDR1 and CDR2: SGHVS, FNYEAQ. The CDR3 sequence is 14 residues long. V was pared by 5 bases and J by 3 bases, with 14 bases between. This clonotype was recorded a few times. Antigen unknown. TCRdb re-analysed the 5' RACE reads in MiXCR, keeping a single row per CDR3 protein. In the table there are nearly 250,000 distinct CDR3 sequences, 32% of which are singletons. The sequence derives from a male donor with ankylosing spondylitis or in good health (not recorded which). The chain employs TRBV7-6 and TRBJ2-7, with a tentative D call TRBD1 (6 bases). The source material was blood, either unsorted or a sorted T cell fraction (not recorded which). The CDR3 bases are TGTGCCAGCAGCCACGGGACAAACCTCTACGAGCAGTACTTC. Its protein product is CASSHGTNLYEQYF.